These 8 T cell receptor beta chains came from one sample sequenced in a study of cytomegalovirus exposure and HLA in healthy donors. The PCR ran on 60 Vbeta and 13 Jbeta primers. Profiling relied on immunoSEQ multiplex PCR, and the TCRdb table lists in-frame clones only, not all of them. The sample gives roughly 110,000 clones, more than 60% of which show up once; more than 3% is in the top ten. Sequences were obtained from PBMCs. Every receptor here comes from a man in his fifties or sixties in good health and CMV-seronegative.

The genes are TRBV20-1 and TRBJ2-7, with D unresolved. The CDR3 runs 11 residues. V was shortened by 1 base and J by 9 bases, with 10 bases between the two germline ends. Germline V gene lookup returns CDR1 DFQATT and CDR2 SNEGSKA (reference sequence). The CDR3 nucleotides read TGCAGTGCTAGAGTAAACTCAGGGCAGTACTTC. Encoded protein: CSARVNSGQYF.

The rearrangement links TRBV4-2 to TRBJ2-3, with 14 bases identical to TRBD2. Germline CDR1 reads LGHNA; CDR2 reads YNFKEQ. The V gene end was trimmed by 4 bases and the J gene end by 7 bases; junction bases not matched to a gene: 7. The CDR3 extends over 16 amino acids. CDR3 protein: CASSLTSGGAGNTQYF. CDR3 coding DNA: TGTGCCAGCAGCCTGACTAGCGGGGGGGCTGGAAATACGCAGTATTTT.

The DNA for the CDR3 is TGTGCCAGCAGTACAGGGGCCTCTGGAAACACCATATATTTT. Protein product: CASSTGASGNTIYF. The chain recombines TRBV28 with TRBJ1-3, with 7 nucleotides matching TRBD1. Unmatched junction bases numbered 1, after V lost 5 bases and J lost 0 bases. Germline CDR1 is MDHEN and CDR2 is SYDVKM. CDR3 length: 14 amino acids. Combining the CDR3 with reference TRBV28 and TRBJ1-3 gives the whole variable domain DVKVTQSSRYLVKRTGEKVFLECVQDMDHENMFWYRQDPGLGLRLIYFSYDVKMKEKGDIPEGYSVSREKKERFSLILESASTNQTSMYLCASSTGASGNTIYFGEGSWLTVV.

The chain uses TRBV27 and TRBJ1-1; 8 bases are a match to TRBD1. The CDR3 is made up of 17 amino acids. Looked up from germline, CDR1 is MNHEY and CDR2 is SMNVEV (reference sequence). V dropped 0 bases and J dropped 5; count of bases not matched to a gene: 11. CDR3 bases: TGTGCCAGCAGTTTATCCAGGGGGCTTACCATAGGGACTGAAGCTTTCTTT. Residues: CASSLSRGLTIGTEAFF.

The rearrangement joins TRBV5-1 to TRBJ2-3; 8 nucleotides align to TRBD1. Per germline, CDR1 SGHRS and CDR2 YFSETQ. The V and J ends lost 0 bases and 6 bases, in that order; junction bases with no gene match: 6. The CDR3 has 15 residues. CDR3 bases: TGCGCCAGCAGCTTGGGGGTCACAGGGGGTGATACGCAGTATTTT. This gives the protein CASSLGVTGGDTQYF.

The chain uses TRBV7-8 and TRBJ1-1, with D possibly matching TRBD1 (5 bases). The V and J ends lost 5 bases and 0 bases respectively, with 16 bases between them. This CDR3 region has 16 residues. Germline CDR1 reads SGHVS; CDR2 reads FQNEAQ. CDR3 amino acids: CASSNRSPGMNTEAFF. In nucleotides, the CDR3 is TGTGCCAGCAGCAACAGGAGCCCCGGCATGAACACTGAAGCTTTCTTT. The complete variable domain, with remaining parts taken from reference TRBV7-8 and TRBJ1-1, reads GAGVSQSPRYKVAKRGQDVALRCDPISGHVSLFWYQQALGQGPEFLTYFQNEAQLDKSGLPSDRFFAERPEGSVSTLKIQRTQQEDSAVYLCASSNRSPGMNTEAFFGQGTRLTVV.

The gene calls are TRBV5-6 and TRBJ1-2, with D possibly being TRBD1 (5 bases). The V and J ends lost 0 bases and 5 bases respectively, with 8 bases between them. Looked up from germline, CDR1 is SGHDT and CDR2 is YYEEEE. The CDR3 spans 13 residues. As DNA, the CDR3 is TGTGCCAGCAGCTTGGCAGGGCAGTATGGCTACACCTTC. Protein sequence: CASSLAGQYGYTF.

This chain joins TRBV6-5 and TRBJ2-7, with 11 positions matching TRBD2. V gave up 6 bases and J gave up 2 bases; unmatched junction bases: 6. Germline CDR1 and CDR2: MNHEY and SVGAGI. This CDR3 spans 15 amino acids. CDR3 bases: TGTGCCAGCAGAGCCGGGACTAGCGGTACCTACGAGCAGTACTTC. Translated: CASRAGTSGTYEQYF.